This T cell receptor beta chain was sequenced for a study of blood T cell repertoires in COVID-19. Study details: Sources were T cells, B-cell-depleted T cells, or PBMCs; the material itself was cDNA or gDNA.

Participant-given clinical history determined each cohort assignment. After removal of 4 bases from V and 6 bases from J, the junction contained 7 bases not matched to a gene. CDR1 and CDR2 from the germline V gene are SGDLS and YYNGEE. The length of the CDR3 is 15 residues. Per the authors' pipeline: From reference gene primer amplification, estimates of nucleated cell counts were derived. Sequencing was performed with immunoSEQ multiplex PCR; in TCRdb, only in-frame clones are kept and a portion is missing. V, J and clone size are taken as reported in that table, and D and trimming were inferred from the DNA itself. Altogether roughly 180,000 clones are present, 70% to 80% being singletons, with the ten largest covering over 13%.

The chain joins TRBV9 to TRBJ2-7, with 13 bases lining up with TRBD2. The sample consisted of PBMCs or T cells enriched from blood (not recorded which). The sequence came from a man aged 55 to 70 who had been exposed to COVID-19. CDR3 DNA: TGTGCCAGCAGCTCCGGACTAGCGGGAGTCGGCGAGCAGTACTTC. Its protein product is CASSSGLAGVGEQYF.